These T cell receptor beta chains were read from a single sample in a study of OX40 agonist ivuxolimab in advanced cancers. The repertoire was sequenced with immunoSEQ multiplex PCR; TCRdb's copy has only in-frame clones and lacks some. This sample carries about 42,000 clones, 70% to 85% of them seen once, and the ten largest clones take 23%. The specimen comprised CD4+ or CD8+ T cells sorted from blood, sampled in a trial of the OX40 agonist ivuxolimab. The receptors stem from an adult with an advanced solid tumor such as melanoma, head and neck, liver or kidney cancer. Both conserved end residues are part of each CDR3. Each record gives: D gene, CDR3 length, clone size, J gene, V gene, CDR3 DNA, CDR3 protein. The D gene is left open where the match is weak. Size is stated for part of the rows, as once, few or many counts, or as a class when the clone is expanded.

- 16 - TRBJ1-3 TRBV2 TGTGCCAGCAGTGAAAGCCAGACCCTCTCTGGAAACACCATATATTTT CASSESQTLSGNTIYF
- 12 - TRBJ2-1 TRBV11-1 TGTGCCAGCAGCTTAGGTCACAATGAGCAGTTCTTC CASSLGHNEQFF
- 14 few TRBJ2-7 TRBV27 TGTGCCAGCAGCCTCGGGCCGGGTGCAGGCGAGCAGTACTTC CASSLGPGAGEQYF
- 17 - TRBJ1-4 TRBV18 TGTGCCAGCTCACCACCGTTTCCGGGCAGTGAAAATGAAAAACTGTTTTTT CASSPPFPGSENEKLFF
- 12 - TRBJ2-1 TRBV7-8 TGTGCCAGCAGCTTAAGTGAGAATGAGCAGTTCTTC CASSLSENEQFF
- 15 - TRBJ1-2 TRBV27 TGTGCCAGCACCCAACAGGGAGCCCTCAACTATGGCTACACCTTC CASTQQGALNYGYTF
- 15 - TRBJ1-2 TRBV6-5 TGTGCCAGCAGTTACGACCCGGGAGGGCCCTTTGGCTACACCTTC CASSYDPGGPFGYTF
- 11 - TRBJ1-5 TRBV28 TGTGCCAGCAGTTTTAATCAGCCCCAGCATTTT CASSFNQPQHF
- 15 - TRBJ1-4 TRBV5-6 TGTGCCAGCAGCTTGCTCCAGGGAGTTAGCGAAAAACTGTTTTTT CASSLLQGVSEKLFF
TRBD2 16 - TRBJ2-1 TRBV9 TGTGCCAGCAGCGTAGCAGCGGGACTTGAATACAATGAGCAGTTCTTC CASSVAAGLEYNEQFF
TRBD1 15 - TRBJ2-7 TRBV11-2 TGTGCCAGCTTGGCCTCGGGACAGGGGCCCTACGAGCAGTACTTC CASLASGQGPYEQYF
- 14 few TRBJ2-1 TRBV30 TGTGCCTGGAAACCCTGGCTCTCCTACAATGAGCAGTTCTTC CAWKPWLSYNEQFF
TRBD1 16 - TRBJ2-1 TRBV16 TGTGCCAGCAGCCATCCGACAGGGTTGGGGCGCAATGAGCAGTTCTTC CASSHPTGLGRNEQFF